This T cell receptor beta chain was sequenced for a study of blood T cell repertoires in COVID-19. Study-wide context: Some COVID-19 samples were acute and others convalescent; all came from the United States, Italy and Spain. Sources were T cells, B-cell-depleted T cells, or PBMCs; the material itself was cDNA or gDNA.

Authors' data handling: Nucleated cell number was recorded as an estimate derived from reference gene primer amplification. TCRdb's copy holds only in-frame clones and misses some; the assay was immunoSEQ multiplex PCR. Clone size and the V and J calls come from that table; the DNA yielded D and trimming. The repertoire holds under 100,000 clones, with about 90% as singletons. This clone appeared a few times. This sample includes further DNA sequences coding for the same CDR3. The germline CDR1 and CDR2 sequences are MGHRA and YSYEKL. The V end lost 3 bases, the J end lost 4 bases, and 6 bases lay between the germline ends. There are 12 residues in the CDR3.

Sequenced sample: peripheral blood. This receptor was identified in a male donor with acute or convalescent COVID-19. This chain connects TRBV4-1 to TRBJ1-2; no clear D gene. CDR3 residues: CASSQEAYGYTF. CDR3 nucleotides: TGCGCCAGCAGCCAGGAGGCCTATGGCTACACCTTC.